Below, 21 T cell receptor beta chains from the same sample are listed, as sequenced in a study of blood T cell repertoires in COVID-19. Sequencing used immunoSEQ multiplex PCR; TCRdb keeps in-frame clones, though not all of them. In the table there are about 68,000 clones, roughly 80% of which are singletons. Sequencing was carried out using peripheral blood. The source is a man older than 75 with acute or convalescent COVID-19.

This chain connects TRBV10-3 to TRBJ1-2; D possibly corresponds to TRBD1 (6 bases). CDR1 ENHRY and CDR2 SYGVKD come from the germline V gene. Trimming shortened V by 2 bases and J by 7 bases, and 14 bases separated the two germline ends. The CDR3 is made up of 14 amino acids. The CDR3 region is CAISEIDRSGGYTF. CDR3 DNA: TGTGCCATCAGTGAGATCGACAGGTCGGGTGGCTACACCTTC.

V is TRBV19 and J is TRBJ2-2; tentatively, D is TRBD1 (6 bases). The CDR3 is 13 residues long. V was pared by 6 bases and J by 4 bases, with 9 bases between. In germline, CDR1 is LNHDA, CDR2 SQIVND (reference sequence). The CDR3 sequence is CASRFRGTGELFF. The CDR3 coding sequence is TGTGCCAGTAGGTTCAGGGGCACCGGGGAGCTGTTTTTT.

CDR3 DNA sequence: TGTGCCAGCAGCCTCGGACTAGCGGGTCAGGGGACCCAGTACTTC. This gives the protein CASSLGLAGQGTQYF. This chain uses TRBV7-3 with TRBJ2-5; 11 nucleotides align to TRBD2. Per germline, CDR1 SGHTA and CDR2 FQGTGA. This CDR3 region has 15 residues. V gave up 5 bases and J gave up 7 bases; unmatched junction bases: 9.

The chain recombines TRBV29-1 with TRBJ2-3; 15 bases fit TRBD2. The CDR3 runs to 16 residues. The junction had 7 bases not matched to a gene; V was cut back by 6 bases and J by 3 bases. Germline assignment: CDR1 SQVTM and CDR2 ANQGSEA. The CDR3 spells CSVPGLAGGTTDTQYF. In nucleotides, the CDR3 is TGCAGCGTCCCGGGACTAGCGGGGGGAACGACAGATACGCAGTATTTT.

The rearrangement uses TRBV5-4 and TRBJ2-3, with 9 bases matching TRBD2. CDR1 and CDR2 (germline): SGHNT, YYREEE (reference sequence). The V segment lost 4 bases and the J segment 8 bases; nucleotides outside the gene matches: 26. The CDR3 is 20 amino acids. The CDR3 sequence: CASSPPKGSGGTSGIGTQYF. The CDR3 nucleotides read TGTGCCAGCAGCCCCCCCAAGGGGAGCGGGGGGACAAGCGGCATCGGTACGCAGTATTTT.

This clone was counted a few times. This chain connects TRBV28 to TRBJ2-3, with TRBD2 as a possible D gene (5 bases). CDR1 MDHEN and CDR2 SYDVKM come from the germline V gene. The CDR3 loop spans 17 amino acids. V lost 5 bases and J 3 bases, leaving 21 bases between the germline ends. The chain's CDR3 is CASSPPPVEGLTDTQYF. DNA of the CDR3: TGTGCCAGCAGTCCACCCCCCGTAGAGGGCCTGACAGATACGCAGTATTTT.

The V call is TRBV10-3, the J call TRBJ2-5; D is unclear. CDR3 length: 13 amino acids. The V end was cut by 6 bases, the J end by 3 bases, with 11 bases between. Per the germline V gene, CDR1 is ENHRY and CDR2 is SYGVKD. CDR3 region: CAIREPPEETQYF. CDR3 nucleotides: TGTGCCATCAGGGAGCCTCCAGAAGAGACCCAGTACTTC.

This CDR3 reads CASSQGQGVGDTQYF. DNA of the CDR3: TGCGCCAGCAGCCAGGGACAGGGGGTTGGAGATACGCAGTATTTT. The rearrangement joins TRBV5-1 to TRBJ2-3; 11 bases line up with TRBD1. CDR1 and CDR2 (germline): SGHRS, YFSETQ. Germline trimming cut 4 bases from V and 5 bases from J; bases unmatched to any gene: 6. The length of the CDR3 is 15 residues.

This chain links TRBV6-5 with TRBJ2-1; D is perhaps TRBD1 (6 bases). The germline CDR1 and CDR2 sequences are MNHEY and SVGAGI. The CDR3 consists of 15 residues. V was trimmed by 6 bases and J by 2 bases, leaving 14 bases between them. As DNA, the CDR3 is TGTGCCAGCAGGAAGGGGGACCGCGCCTACAATGAGCAGTTCTTC. Translation gives CASRKGDRAYNEQFF.

This clone was counted once. The CDR3 reads CASSQEIASYSNQPQHF. The CDR3 DNA sequence: TGCGCCAGCAGCCAAGAGATAGCAAGCTATAGCAATCAGCCCCAGCATTTT. The chain uses TRBV4-3 and TRBJ1-5; D unresolved. Trimming left V 0 bases short and J 0 bases short, with 12 bases between. This CDR3 contains 17 residues. The germline V gene encodes CDR1 LGHNA and CDR2 YSLEER.

The chain couples TRBV4-1 to TRBJ2-5; TRBD2 aligns across 7 bases. Germline CDR1 and CDR2: MGHRA and YSYEKL. The CDR3 spans 15 residues. V trimming: 0 bases; J trimming: 4 bases; junction bases outside the gene matches: 5. Here the CDR3 DNA reads TGCGCCAGCAGCCAAGACGGGGGGAATAGAGAGACCCAGTACTTC. It codes for CASSQDGGNRETQYF.

The chain is built from TRBV28 and TRBJ2-1; a weak D match, TRBD2 (6 bases). Per the germline V gene, CDR1 is MDHEN and CDR2 is SYDVKM. The CDR3 is 17 amino acids. Deletions cut 2 bases from V and 4 bases from J, with 18 bases between. The CDR3 spells CASSLTNRLGVYNEQFF. As DNA, the CDR3 is TGTGCCAGCAGTTTAACAAACCGACTAGGCGTATACAATGAGCAGTTCTTC.

This chain joins TRBV6-5 and TRBJ2-7, with TRBD2 matching over 11 bases. After removal of 5 bases from V and 0 bases from J, the junction contained 3 bases not matched to a gene. The germline gives CDR1 MNHEY, CDR2 SVGAGI. The CDR3 sequence is 15 residues long. The CDR3 reads CASSPTSGTSYEQYF. Here the CDR3 DNA reads TGTGCCAGCAGTCCGACTAGCGGGACCTCCTACGAGCAGTACTTC.

This chain connects TRBV19 to TRBJ1-1, with D uncertain. Trimming stripped 4 bases from V and 6 bases from J, with 18 bases between. This CDR3 is built from 15 residues. CDR1 and CDR2 from the germline V gene are LNHDA and SQIVND (reference sequence). The DNA of the CDR3 is TGTGCCAGTAGTACGGACGGACTAATACTTTCTGAAGCTTTCTTT. The encoded protein is CASSTDGLILSEAFF.

The chain links TRBV9 to TRBJ1-2; D may be TRBD1 (6 bases). Trimming took off 2 bases at V and 1 base at J, with 9 bases between the two ends. The germline CDR1 and CDR2 sequences are SGDLS and YYNGEE. The CDR3 extends over 14 amino acids. This CDR3 is CASSVADSNYGYTF. The DNA for the CDR3 is TGTGCCAGCAGCGTGGCGGACAGTAACTATGGCTACACCTTC.

The J gene is TRBJ1-5, the V gene TRBV4-1; D ambiguous. The V and J ends lost 1 base and 6 bases respectively, with 7 bases between them. Germline CDR1 reads MGHRA; CDR2 reads YSYEKL. This CDR3 has 13 residues. The CDR3, as DNA: TGCGCCAGCAGCCAAGGGGCCGCTCAGCCCCAGCATTTT. Translating it yields CASSQGAAQPQHF.

CDR3 residues: CASSQTGEGYGYTF. CDR3 coding DNA: TGTGCCAGCAGCCAGACAGGGGAAGGTTATGGCTACACCTTC. This chain connects TRBV16 to TRBJ1-2; 8 bases are a match to TRBD1. The CDR3 sequence is 14 residues long. Losses at the gene ends were 3 bases for V and 5 bases for J; bases not matched to a gene: 5. The V gene's germline CDR1 is KGHSY and CDR2 FQNENV.

This chain links TRBV28 with TRBJ1-4; 12 nucleotides line up with TRBD1. This CDR3 region has 15 residues. CDR1 and CDR2 (germline): MDHEN, SYDVKM. Trimming cost V 5 bases and J 7 bases; bases outside gene matches: 5. The CDR3 DNA follows: TGTGCCAGCAGTCCCGGGACAGGGGGCGGTGAAAAACTGTTTTTT. Translation: CASSPGTGGGEKLFF. The full variable domain, completed using reference TRBV28 and TRBJ1-4, is DVKVTQSSRYLVKRTGEKVFLECVQDMDHENMFWYRQDPGLGLRLIYFSYDVKMKEKGDIPEGYSVSREKKERFSLILESASTNQTSMYLCASSPGTGGGEKLFFGSGTQLSVL.

The chain recombines TRBV6-5 with TRBJ2-7; tentative D call: TRBD1 (5 bases). Trimming stripped 0 bases from V and 5 bases from J, with 11 bases between. The CDR3 sequence is 14 residues long. The germline V gene encodes CDR1 MNHEY and CDR2 SVGAGI. CDR3 sequence reads: CASSYSSRANEQYF. The CDR3 region has the DNA TGTGCCAGCAGTTACTCGAGCAGGGCTAACGAGCAGTACTTC.

This rearrangement joins TRBV3-1 (or the pseudogene TRBV3-2) to TRBJ2-3, with D possibly being TRBD1 (5 bases). This CDR3 is built from 14 residues. The V end was cut by 2 bases, the J end by 4 bases, with 10 bases between. Per the germline V gene, CDR1 is LGHDT and CDR2 is YNNKEL (reference sequence). The CDR3 DNA reads as TGTGCCAGCAGCCAATCGGTAGGGGCAGATACGCAGTATTTT. Translation gives CASSQSVGADTQYF.

The genes are TRBV5-6 and TRBJ1-2, with D perhaps matching TRBD1 (6 bases). CDR1 is SGHDT and CDR2 is YYEEEE in the germline V gene. Deletions cut 2 bases from V and 2 bases from J, with 7 bases between. The CDR3 extends over 13 amino acids. CDR3 loop: CASSFQGNYGYTF. CDR3 coding DNA: TGTGCCAGCAGCTTTCAGGGGAACTATGGCTACACCTTC.